The next 22 T cell receptor beta chains were all read from a single sample in a study of T cell repertoires in cytomegalovirus infection. TCRdb re-called the reads with MiXCR, one entry per CDR3 protein. The sample consists of 450,000 to 600,000 distinct CDR3 sequences, 33% of them appearing once. For these receptors, no antigen is known. The sequencing used cultured PBMCs, collected from culture after CMV antigen stimulation. Every receptor here comes from a human donor in good health (CMV status not recorded). Some clones in this sample may be carry-over from other donors' samples.

J is TRBJ1-3 and V is TRBV29-1; 10 nucleotides align to TRBD1. This CDR3 contains 13 residues. Germline V gives CDR1 SQVTM, CDR2 ANQGSEA. Trimming cost V 7 bases and J 4 bases; bases outside gene matches: 4. The DNA of the CDR3 is TGCAGCGCGGGGGACAGGGGAGGAAACACCATATATTTT. Encoded protein: CSAGDRGGNTIYF.

This clonotype was counted only a few times. The chain combines TRBV25-1 with TRBJ2-1, with D hard to call. The ends were cut back, 4 bases at V and 6 bases at J, with 13 bases in the middle. Germline values: CDR1 MGHDK, CDR2 SYGVNS. CDR3 length: 14 residues. The CDR3 region is CASSVVGISNEQFF. The CDR3 bases are TGTGCCAGCAGTGTGGTGGGAATTTCCAATGAGCAGTTCTTC.

The chain recombines TRBV7-8 with TRBJ2-3, with D hard to call. The V gene's germline CDR1 is SGHVS and CDR2 FQNEAQ. The CDR3 is 17 amino acids. V gave up 5 bases and J gave up 0 bases, with 18 bases separating them. CDR3 in DNA: TGTGCCAGCAGCCAAAGACGCCAGCGAGCGAGCACAGATACGCAGTATTTT. Its translation: CASSQRRQRASTDTQYF.

V gene TRBV28 combines with J gene TRBJ2-3; D possibly corresponds to TRBD2 (6 bases). The CDR3 has 15 amino acids. Trimming took off 4 bases at V and 0 bases at J, with 11 bases between the two ends. Germline V gene lookup returns CDR1 MDHEN and CDR2 SYDVKM. The CDR3 region has the DNA TGTGCCAGCAGTTCTTCCGGGACTAGCACAGATACGCAGTATTTT. It codes for CASSSSGTSTDTQYF.

The chain joins TRBV6-2 or TRBV6-3 to TRBJ2-1; 9 positions agree with TRBD2. The V and J ends lost 5 bases and 6 bases, in that order; junction bases with no gene match: 11. CDR1 and CDR2 (germline): MNHEY, SVGEGT. There are 16 residues in the CDR3. The CDR3 nucleotides are TGTGCCAGCAGTAGGCGGGGGCTAGCGGGGTTCAATGAGCAGTTCTTC. This codes for CASSRRGLAGFNEQFF.

V is TRBV7-9 and J is TRBJ1-6; D gene uncertain. CDR1 is SEHNR, CDR2 FQNEAQ, per germline (reference sequence). V was pared by 8 bases and J by 9 bases, with 14 bases between. The CDR3 consists of 13 residues. In DNA form, the CDR3 reads TGTGCCAGCCAGGAGGGTGGCGGTTCACCCCTCCACTTT. This translates into CASQEGGGSPLHF.

The V gene is TRBV7-6, the J gene TRBJ1-1; D gene uncertain. In germline, CDR1 is SGHVS, CDR2 FNYEAQ. V lost 2 bases to trimming and J lost 1 base, with 11 bases between them. This CDR3 is 15 amino acids long. CDR3 coding DNA: TGTGCCAGCAGCTTAAACCTGGAAAGGAACACTGAAGCTTTCTTT. Translating gives CASSLNLERNTEAFF.

Only a few counts were recorded for this clonotype. This rearrangement joins TRBV7-9 to TRBJ2-1; TRBD2 aligns across 13 bases. J lost 7 bases, V lost 1 base, and 4 bases had no gene match. Per germline, CDR1 SEHNR and CDR2 FQNEAQ (reference sequence). The CDR3 loop spans 16 amino acids. CDR3 sequence: CASSLDGLAGANEQFF. The CDR3 coding sequence is TGTGCCAGCAGCTTAGATGGACTAGCGGGAGCTAATGAGCAGTTCTTC. The entire variable domain, with the rest obtained from reference TRBV7-9 and TRBJ2-1, is as follows: DTGVSQNPRHKITKRGQNVTFRCDPISEHNRLYWYRQTLGQGPEFLTYFQNEAQLEKSRLLSDRFSAERPKGSFSTLEIQRTEQGDSAMYLCASSLDGLAGANEQFFGPGTRLTVL.

As for this clonotype: This could be a read error, since a much larger clone is one nucleotide away. The chain employs TRBV20-1 and TRBJ2-3; D is uncertain. Germline V CDR1 and CDR2: DFQATT, SNEGSKA (reference sequence). The CDR3 has 12 amino acids. DNA of the CDR3: TGCCGTGCTAGTTTAGTTGCGGATACGCAGTATTTT. It yields the protein CRASLVADTQYF.

This clonotype was observed a few times. The genes are TRBV6-2 or TRBV6-3 and TRBJ2-1; the match to TRBD2 covers 9 bases. CDR1 and CDR2 (germline): MNHEY, SVGEGT. The V and J ends lost 7 bases and 8 bases, in that order; junction bases with no gene match: 6. CDR3 length equals 13 residues. For the CDR3, the DNA is TGTGCCAGCACTCCGGCGGGAGGGGATGAGCAGTTCTTC. Protein product: CASTPAGGDEQFF.

CDR3 nucleotides: TGTGCCAGCAGCTTGTCGGGGGAGTACGAGCAGTACGTC. Translating gives CASSLSGEYEQYV. The J gene is TRBJ2-7, the V gene TRBV11-2; D might be TRBD2 (6 bases). CDR1 is SGHAT and CDR2 is FQNNGV in the germline V gene. V was shortened by 3 bases and J by 4 bases, with 10 bases between the two germline ends. The CDR3 spans 13 residues.

The rearrangement joins TRBV19 to TRBJ1-6; 7 bases fit TRBD1. Trimming removed 9 bases from V and 6 bases from J; junction bases left unmatched: 11. Per germline, CDR1 LNHDA and CDR2 SQIVND (reference sequence). CDR3 length equals 15 residues. DNA for the CDR3: TGTGCCAGCCGAACAGGGGACCTTATTAATTCACCCCTCCACTTT. This gives the protein CASRTGDLINSPLHF. The full variable domain, in which reference TRBV19 and TRBJ1-6 provide the parts outside the CDR3, is DGGITQSPKYLFRKEGQNVTLSCEQNLNHDAMYWYRQDPGQGLRLIYYSQIVNDFQKGDIAEGYSVSREKKESFPLTVTSAQKNPTAFYLCASRTGDLINSPLHFGNGTRLTVT.

The genes are TRBV3-1 and TRBJ2-1, with D unresolved. In germline, CDR1 is LGHDT, CDR2 YNNKEL (reference sequence). V lost 0 bases to trimming and J lost 4 bases, with 4 bases between them. The CDR3 is made up of 13 amino acids. The CDR3 DNA reads as TGTGCCAGCAGCCAAGATGAGTACAATGAGCAGTTCTTC. It specifies CASSQDEYNEQFF.

In this sample, this clonotype turned up once. J is TRBJ2-5 and V is TRBV20-1; no clear D. The germline V and J ends were trimmed by 2 bases and 3 bases, with 7 bases remaining between them. CDR3 size: 12 residues. Per the germline V gene, CDR1 is DFQATT and CDR2 is SNEGSKA (reference sequence). CDR3 sequence (DNA): TGCAGTGCTAGACTAGTGAAAGAGACCCAGTACTTC. Translating it yields CSARLVKETQYF.

This rearrangement joins TRBV27 to TRBJ1-2, with a weak D call TRBD1 (5 bases). Looked up from germline, CDR1 is MNHEY and CDR2 is SMNVEV (reference sequence). The CDR3 extends over 14 amino acids. With 3 bases removed from V and 5 bases from J, the gap between germline ends came to 13 bases. CDR3 nucleotide sequence: TGTGCCAGCAGTTTTGGGGCAGGGAGGTATGGCTACACCTTC. It yields the protein CASSFGAGRYGYTF.

This clonotype was counted between two and nine times. The chain employs TRBV7-2 and TRBJ2-1, with D unclear. Germline V gene lookup returns CDR1 SGHTA and CDR2 FQGNSA. CDR3 length: 15 amino acids. Deletions cut 5 bases from V and 7 bases from J, with 18 bases between. The CDR3 protein is CASSPVLDVTNEQFF. CDR3 DNA sequence: TGTGCCAGCAGCCCAGTTTTGGATGTGACGAATGAGCAGTTCTTC.

The chain is built from TRBV6-1 and TRBJ1-4; a weak D match, TRBD1 (6 bases). The CDR3 extends over 15 amino acids. Trimming took 6 bases from V and 8 from J, leaving 19 bases between them. Germline assignment: CDR1 MNHNS and CDR2 SASEGT. The CDR3: CASSPGASHAEKLFF. CDR3 bases: TGTGCCAGCAGCCCGGGGGCCTCTCACGCGGAAAAACTGTTTTTT.

This clonotype occurred a few times. This sequence joins TRBV7-8 and TRBJ2-5; D unresolved. V shed 7 bases and J shed 2 bases, with 14 bases lying between them. The V gene's germline CDR1 is SGHVS and CDR2 FQNEAQ. CDR3 length: 14 residues. Here the CDR3 DNA reads TGTGCCAGCATGCCGAGGCGAGGACAAGAGACCCAGTACTTC. Translated, it gives CASMPRRGQETQYF.

The chain employs TRBV7-2 and TRBJ2-2; 8 bases align to TRBD1. The length of the CDR3 is 15 residues. V gave up 4 bases and J gave up 6 bases; unmatched junction bases: 7. Germline V lookup: CDR1 SGHTA, CDR2 FQGNSA. DNA of the CDR3: TGTGCCAGCAGCTCGAGGACAGGGTCGGCCGGGGAGCTGTTTTTT. Translation gives CASSSRTGSAGELFF. The full variable domain, its missing parts supplied by reference TRBV7-2 and TRBJ2-2, is GAGVSQSPSNKVTEKGKDVELRCDPISGHTALYWYRQSLGQGLEFLIYFQGNSAPDKSGLPSDRFSAERTGGSVSTLTIQRTQQEDSAVYLCASSSRTGSAGELFFGEGSRLTVL.

This clonotype was counted only a few times. The V and J genes are TRBV6-6 and TRBJ2-1; D may be TRBD2 (7 bases). The germline V and J ends were trimmed by 0 bases and 9 bases, with 15 bases remaining between them. The CDR3 spans 15 residues. Germline assignment: CDR1 MNHNY and CDR2 SVGAGI (reference sequence). CDR3 in amino acids: CASSYSAGGGGEQFF. The CDR3, as DNA: TGTGCCAGCAGTTACTCGGCTGGGGGAGGGGGTGAGCAGTTCTTC.

In this sample, this clonotype turned up once. This chain joins TRBV12-3 or TRBV12-4 and TRBJ1-5, with D perhaps TRBD1 (5 bases). The CDR3 runs 14 residues. The V end was cut by 7 bases, the J end by 7 bases, with 17 bases between. The CDR3 nucleotides are TGTGCCAGCACCCACGGGGGAGGGTGGCAGCCCCAGCATTTT. Translation gives CASTHGGGWQPQHF.

This chain uses TRBV12-3 or TRBV12-4 with TRBJ2-2; tentative D call: TRBD1 (5 bases). The CDR3 spans 14 residues. The ends were cut back, 3 bases at V and 6 bases at J, with 11 bases in the middle. For the CDR3, the DNA is TGTGCCAGCAGTTTCATCAGGGTCTCCGGGGAGCTGTTTTTT. Translated, it gives CASSFIRVSGELFF.